This entry lists 13 T cell receptor beta chains sequenced from one sample in a study of CXCR3-negative and CXCR3-positive naive CD8 T cells. Notes on the study in general: In CXCR3-positive naive cells, the TRB CDR3s were more hydrophobic than in CXCR3-negative naive cells.

Preparation of TRB cDNA libraries relied on 5' RACE carrying UMI labels. Following a re-call of the 5' RACE reads, TCRdb has one entry per CDR3 protein and lacks DNA. The sample has some 50,000 distinct CDR3 sequences. The antigens of these receptors remain unknown. The sequencing input was naive CXCR3+ CD8+ T cells from blood. As for subset: CD45RO-CCR7+CD27+CD95- naive CD8+ T cells expressing CXCR3 (TNR3+). These receptor sequences come from a human donor in good health. Some clones in this sample may be carry-over from other donors' samples.

The V call is TRBV7-6, the J call TRBJ2-5; TCRdb selects TRBD1, and the lack of DNA leaves this call unchecked. This CDR3 is built from 15 residues. The germline gives CDR1 SGHVS, CDR2 FNYEAQ. The CDR3 is CASSTQDVSQETQYF.

The V and J genes are TRBV4-3 and TRBJ2-7; TCRdb proposes TRBD1, but this gene call is untestable without DNA. The CDR3 has 16 residues. The germline V gene has CDR1 LGHNA and CDR2 YSLEER. This chain's CDR3 is CASSQDRGDTGYEQYF.

The chain combines TRBV28 with TRBJ2-4; the TCRdb D gene call, TRBD1, has no DNA to confirm it. The CDR3 is made up of 14 amino acids. The germline gives CDR1 MDHEN, CDR2 SYDVKM. The CDR3 reads CASMQGLAKNIQYF. The full variable domain, its missing parts supplied by reference TRBV28 and TRBJ2-4, is DVKVTQSSRYLVKRTGEKVFLECVQDMDHENMFWYRQDPGLGLRLIYFSYDVKMKEKGDIPEGYSVSREKKERFSLILESASTNQTSMYLCASMQGLAKNIQYFGAGTRLSVL.

The rearrangement uses TRBV12-3 or TRBV12-4 and TRBJ1-1. The CDR3 has 15 amino acids. The chain's CDR3 is CASSTPGLPNTEAFF.

The rearrangement links TRBV5-1 to TRBJ2-1; no DNA is available, so the TRBD1 call from TCRdb remains unchecked. CDR3 length equals 16 residues. Germline-derived CDR1 and CDR2 are SGHRS and YFSETQ. CDR3 sequence reads: CASSPPGQVSYNEQFF.

The CDR3 loop is CASSLSGDTQYF. The rearrangement joins TRBV27 to TRBJ2-3. The CDR3 sequence is 12 residues long. Germline V gene lookup returns CDR1 MNHEY and CDR2 SMNVEV (reference sequence).

J is TRBJ2-5 and V is TRBV2; the D gene TCRdb calls, TRBD2, cannot be checked with no DNA. CDR3 size: 14 residues. Germline values: CDR1 SNHLY, CDR2 FYNNEI. CDR3 sequence reads: CASIGSGGKGTQYF.

The chain uses TRBV19 and TRBJ1-1. Germline lookup yields CDR1 LNHDA and CDR2 SQIVND (reference sequence). The length of the CDR3 is 13 residues. CDR3 amino acids: CASSPHGPTEAFF.

The chain recombines TRBV20-1 with TRBJ1-6; lacking DNA, the TRBD1 call made by TCRdb goes unchecked. Germline V gives CDR1 DFQATT, CDR2 SNEGSKA (reference sequence). The CDR3 sequence is 17 residues long. The CDR3 loop is CSARDLYETGDNSPLHF.

V is TRBV2 and J is TRBJ1-1. The germline V gene encodes CDR1 SNHLY and CDR2 FYNNEI. The CDR3 length is 13 residues. The CDR3 loop is CASNGIEDTEAFF.

V usage is TRBV6-2 or TRBV6-3 and J usage is TRBJ2-3; the D call from TCRdb, TRBD1, cannot be confirmed without DNA. The CDR3 sequence is 14 residues long. Per germline, CDR1 MNHEY and CDR2 SVGEGT. CDR3 sequence reads: CASNLGRIRDTQYF.

The chain joins TRBV12-3 or TRBV12-4 to TRBJ2-1; there is no DNA to check the TCRdb D call of TRBD2. The CDR3 is made up of 16 amino acids. CDR3 amino acids: CASSLPRASGYNEQFF.

This clonotype shows up as medium-sized (0.01 to 0.1%) by frequency. The CDR3: CASSPGLAGYEQYF. The V and J genes are TRBV5-1 and TRBJ2-7; the TCRdb D gene call, TRBD2, has no DNA to confirm it. The CDR3 is 14 residues long. The germline V gene encodes CDR1 SGHRS and CDR2 YFSETQ.